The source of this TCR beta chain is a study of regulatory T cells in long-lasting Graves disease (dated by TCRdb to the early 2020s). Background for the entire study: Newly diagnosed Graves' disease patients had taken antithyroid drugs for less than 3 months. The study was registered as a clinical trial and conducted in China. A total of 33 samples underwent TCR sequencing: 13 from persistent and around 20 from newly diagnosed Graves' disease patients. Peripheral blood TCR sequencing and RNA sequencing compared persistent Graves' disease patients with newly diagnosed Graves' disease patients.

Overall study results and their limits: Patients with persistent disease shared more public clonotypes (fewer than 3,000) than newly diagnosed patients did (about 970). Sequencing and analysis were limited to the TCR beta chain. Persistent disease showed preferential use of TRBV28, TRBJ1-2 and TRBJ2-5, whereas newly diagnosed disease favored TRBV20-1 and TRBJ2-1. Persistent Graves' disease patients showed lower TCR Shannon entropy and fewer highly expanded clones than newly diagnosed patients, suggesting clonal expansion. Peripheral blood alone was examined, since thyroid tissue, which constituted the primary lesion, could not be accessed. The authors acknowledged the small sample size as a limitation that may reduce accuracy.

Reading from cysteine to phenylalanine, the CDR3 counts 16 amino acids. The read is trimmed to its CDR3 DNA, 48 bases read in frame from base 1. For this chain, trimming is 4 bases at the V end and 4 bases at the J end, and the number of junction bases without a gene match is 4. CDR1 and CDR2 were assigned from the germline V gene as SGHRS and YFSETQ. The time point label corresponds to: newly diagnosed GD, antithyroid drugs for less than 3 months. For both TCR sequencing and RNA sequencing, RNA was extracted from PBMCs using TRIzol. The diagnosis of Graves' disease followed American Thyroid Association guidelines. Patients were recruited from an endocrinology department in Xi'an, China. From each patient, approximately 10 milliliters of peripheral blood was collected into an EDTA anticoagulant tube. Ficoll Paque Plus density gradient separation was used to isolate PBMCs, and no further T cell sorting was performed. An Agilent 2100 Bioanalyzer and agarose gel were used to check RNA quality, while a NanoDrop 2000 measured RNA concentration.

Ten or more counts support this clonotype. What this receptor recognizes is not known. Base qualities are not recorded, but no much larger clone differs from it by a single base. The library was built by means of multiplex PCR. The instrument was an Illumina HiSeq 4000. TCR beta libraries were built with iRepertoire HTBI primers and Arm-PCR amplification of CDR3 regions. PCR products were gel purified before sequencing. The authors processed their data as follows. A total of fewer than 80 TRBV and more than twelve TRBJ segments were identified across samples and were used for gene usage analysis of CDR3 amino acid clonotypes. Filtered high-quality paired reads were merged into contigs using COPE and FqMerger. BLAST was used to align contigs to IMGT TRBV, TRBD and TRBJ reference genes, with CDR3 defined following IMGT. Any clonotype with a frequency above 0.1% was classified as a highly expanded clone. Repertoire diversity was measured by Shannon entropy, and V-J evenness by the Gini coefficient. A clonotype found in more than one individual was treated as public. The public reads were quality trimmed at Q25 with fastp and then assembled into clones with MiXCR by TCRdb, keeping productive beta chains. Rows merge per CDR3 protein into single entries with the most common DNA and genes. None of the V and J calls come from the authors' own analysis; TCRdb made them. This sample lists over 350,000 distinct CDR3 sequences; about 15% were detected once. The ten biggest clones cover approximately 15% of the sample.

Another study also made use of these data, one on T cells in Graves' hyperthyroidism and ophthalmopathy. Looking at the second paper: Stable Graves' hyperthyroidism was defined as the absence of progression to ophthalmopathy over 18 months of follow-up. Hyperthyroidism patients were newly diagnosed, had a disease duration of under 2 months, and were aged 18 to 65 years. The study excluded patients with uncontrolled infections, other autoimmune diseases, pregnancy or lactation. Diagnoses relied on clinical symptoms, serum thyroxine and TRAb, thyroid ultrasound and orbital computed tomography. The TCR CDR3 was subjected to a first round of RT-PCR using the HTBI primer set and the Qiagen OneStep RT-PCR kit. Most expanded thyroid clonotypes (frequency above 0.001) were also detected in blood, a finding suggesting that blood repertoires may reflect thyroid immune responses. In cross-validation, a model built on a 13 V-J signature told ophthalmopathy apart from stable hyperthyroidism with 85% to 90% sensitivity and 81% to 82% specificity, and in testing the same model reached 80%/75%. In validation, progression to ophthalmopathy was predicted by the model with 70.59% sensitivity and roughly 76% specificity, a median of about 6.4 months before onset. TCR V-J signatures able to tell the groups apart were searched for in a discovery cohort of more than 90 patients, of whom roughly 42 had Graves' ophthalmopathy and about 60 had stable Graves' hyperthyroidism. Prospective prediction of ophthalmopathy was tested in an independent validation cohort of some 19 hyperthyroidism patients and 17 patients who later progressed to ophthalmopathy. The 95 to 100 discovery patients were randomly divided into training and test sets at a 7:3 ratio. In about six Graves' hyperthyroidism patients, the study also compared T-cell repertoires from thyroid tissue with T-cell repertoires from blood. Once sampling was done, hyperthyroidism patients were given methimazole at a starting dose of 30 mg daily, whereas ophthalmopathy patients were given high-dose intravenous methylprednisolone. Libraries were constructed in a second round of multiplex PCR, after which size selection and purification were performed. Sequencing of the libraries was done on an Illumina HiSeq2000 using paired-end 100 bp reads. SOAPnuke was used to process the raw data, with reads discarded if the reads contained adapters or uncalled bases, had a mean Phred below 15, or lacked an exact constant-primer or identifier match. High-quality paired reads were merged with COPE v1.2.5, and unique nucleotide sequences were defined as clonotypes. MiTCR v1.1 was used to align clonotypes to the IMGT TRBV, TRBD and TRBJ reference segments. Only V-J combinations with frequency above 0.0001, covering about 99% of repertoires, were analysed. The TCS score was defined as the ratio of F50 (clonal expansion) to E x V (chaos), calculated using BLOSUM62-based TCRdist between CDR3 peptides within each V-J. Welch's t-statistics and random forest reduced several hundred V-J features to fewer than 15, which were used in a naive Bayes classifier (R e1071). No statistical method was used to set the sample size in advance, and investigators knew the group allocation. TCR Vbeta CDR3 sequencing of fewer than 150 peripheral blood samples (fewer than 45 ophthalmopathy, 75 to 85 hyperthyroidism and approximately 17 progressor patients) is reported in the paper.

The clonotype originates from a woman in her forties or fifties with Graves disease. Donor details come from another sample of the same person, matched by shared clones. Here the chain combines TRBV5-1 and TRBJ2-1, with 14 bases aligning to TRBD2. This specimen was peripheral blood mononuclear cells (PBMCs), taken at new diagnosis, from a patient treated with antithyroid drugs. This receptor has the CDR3 CASSQRLAGGYNEQFF. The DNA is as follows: TGCGCCAGCAGCCAAAGACTAGCGGGAGGGTACAATGAGCAGTTCTTC.